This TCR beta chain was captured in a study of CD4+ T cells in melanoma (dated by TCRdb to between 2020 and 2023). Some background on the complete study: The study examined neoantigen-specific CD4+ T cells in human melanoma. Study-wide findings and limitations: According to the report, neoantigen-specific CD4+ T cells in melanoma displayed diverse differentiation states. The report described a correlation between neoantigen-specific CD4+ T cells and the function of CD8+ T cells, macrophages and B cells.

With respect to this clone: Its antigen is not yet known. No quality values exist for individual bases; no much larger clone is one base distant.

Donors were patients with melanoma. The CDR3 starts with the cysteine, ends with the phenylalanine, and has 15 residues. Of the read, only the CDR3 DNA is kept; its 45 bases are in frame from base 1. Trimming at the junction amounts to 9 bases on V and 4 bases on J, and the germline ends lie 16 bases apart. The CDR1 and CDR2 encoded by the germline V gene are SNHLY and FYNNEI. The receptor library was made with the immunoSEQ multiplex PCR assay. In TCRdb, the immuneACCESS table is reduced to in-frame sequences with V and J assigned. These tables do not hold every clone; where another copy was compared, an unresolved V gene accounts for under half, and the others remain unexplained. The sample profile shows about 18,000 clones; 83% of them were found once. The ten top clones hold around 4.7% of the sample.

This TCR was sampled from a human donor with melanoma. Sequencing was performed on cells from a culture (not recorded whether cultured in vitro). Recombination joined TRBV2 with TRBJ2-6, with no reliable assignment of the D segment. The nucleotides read TGTGCCAGTATCCCAAGAACCGTCGGGGCCAACGTCCTGACTTTC. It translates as CASIPRTVGANVLTF.